Shown below are 19 T cell receptor beta chains from a single sample sequenced in a study of neurological immune-mediated disorders. One entry per CDR3 protein results from TCRdb running MiXCR on the 5' RACE reads. The sample contains 55,000 to 65,000 distinct CDR3 sequences, under 4.5% of which appear only once. The specimen was PBMCs. Every receptor here comes from a woman in her twenties or thirties with multiple sclerosis.

This clonotype was picked up many times. The chain couples TRBV20-1 to TRBJ2-1, with D maybe TRBD1 (5 bases). Trimming stripped 4 bases from V and 0 bases from J, with 7 bases between. CDR1 is DFQATT and CDR2 is SNEGSKA in the germline V gene (reference sequence). The length of the CDR3 is 13 residues. CDR3 bases: TGCAGTGCTATTAGGGGCTCCTACAATGAGCAGTTCTTC. Amino acid sequence: CSAIRGSYNEQFF.

There are many counts of this clonotype. The V and J genes are TRBV7-9 and TRBJ2-2; no clear D gene. With 6 bases removed from V and 1 base from J, the gap between germline ends came to 18 bases. The V gene's germline CDR1 is SEHNR and CDR2 FQNEAQ (reference sequence). The CDR3 totals 17 residues. The CDR3 DNA sequence: TGTGCCAGCAGTCCCCCCGACGGAAACCTGAACACCGGGGAGCTGTTTTTT. Amino acids: CASSPPDGNLNTGELFF.

This clonotype was found many times. The rearrangement links TRBV29-1 to TRBJ2-2; D ambiguous. This CDR3 comprises 12 residues. Trimming removed 7 bases at V and 7 bases at J, with 13 bases between. Germline V lookup: CDR1 SQVTM, CDR2 ANQGSEA. CDR3 nucleotide sequence: TGCAGCGCCCCCGGTCCGGGCGGGGAGCTGTTTTTT. This encodes CSAPGPGGELFF.

This clonotype came up many times. This chain joins TRBV4-1 and TRBJ2-7, with D possibly being TRBD1 or TRBD2 (5 bases each). There are 12 residues in the CDR3. V lost 4 bases to trimming and J lost 3 bases, with 7 bases between them. Germline assignment: CDR1 MGHRA and CDR2 YSYEKL. In DNA, the CDR3 is TGCGCCAGCAGCCGGGACGGCTACGAGCAGTACTTC. Translation: CASSRDGYEQYF.

This clonotype came up a few times. The chain combines TRBV3-1 with TRBJ2-3, with D possibly TRBD2 on 6 matching bases. Trimming took 1 base from V and 2 from J, leaving 13 bases between them. The CDR3 spans 16 residues. CDR1 and CDR2 (germline): LGHDT, YNNKEL (reference sequence). CDR3 in amino acids: CASSQARTGDTDTQYF. CDR3 sequence (DNA): TGTGCCAGCAGCCAAGCGAGGACGGGAGACACAGATACGCAGTATTTT.

The chain joins TRBV6-1 to TRBJ2-5, with TRBD1 matching 8 bases. This CDR3 comprises 15 residues. J was trimmed by 5 bases and V by 4 bases; bases with no gene match: 9. Germline lookup yields CDR1 MNHNS and CDR2 SASEGT. The CDR3: CASSALTGVGETQYF. CDR3 nucleotides: TGTGCCAGCAGTGCCTTGACAGGGGTAGGGGAGACCCAGTACTTC.

This clonotype was seen at least ten times. Germline and junction disagree at one end, which may indicate a read error. The chain links TRBV12-3 or TRBV12-4 to TRBJ1-1, with D uncertain. This CDR3 has 15 residues. The CDR3 DNA reads as TGTGCCAACAGTTTAGACGCCGGACTTAACACTGAAGCTTTCTTT. Translating gives CANSLDAGLNTEAFF.

This clonotype was counted ten times or more. This chain joins TRBV2 and TRBJ1-2; D not certain. CDR1 and CDR2 from the germline V gene are SNHLY and FYNNEI. CDR3 length: 14 amino acids. Trimming shortened V by 0 bases and J by 4 bases, and 9 bases separated the two germline ends. CDR3 sequence reads: CASSEALGFYGYTF. The CDR3 DNA sequence: TGTGCCAGCAGTGAAGCGCTTGGGTTCTATGGCTACACCTTC.

This clonotype was picked up a small number of times. The chain combines TRBV5-1 with TRBJ1-2, with a tentative D call TRBD1 (5 bases). The germline CDR1 and CDR2 sequences are SGHRS and YFSETQ. V lost 2 bases and J lost 4, with 9 bases in between. The CDR3 totals 13 residues. The CDR3 sequence is CASSFDSSYGYTF. CDR3 nucleotides: TGCGCCAGCAGCTTCGACAGTTCCTATGGCTACACCTTC.

This clonotype has a count of ten or more. This chain uses TRBV5-6 with TRBJ1-3; D is uncertain. The germline CDR1 and CDR2 sequences are SGHDT and YYEEEE. The CDR3 length is 14 residues. The V and J ends lost 1 base and 3 bases respectively, with 8 bases between them. The CDR3 loop reads CASSLYQFGNTIYF. The CDR3 DNA follows: TGTGCCAGCAGCTTGTACCAGTTTGGAAACACCATATATTTT.

This clonotype showed up many times. V gene TRBV6-5 combines with J gene TRBJ2-1, with unresolved D. The germline V gene encodes CDR1 MNHEY and CDR2 SVGAGI. This CDR3 is 11 amino acids long. V was trimmed by 2 bases and J by 5 bases, leaving 1 base between them. DNA for the CDR3: TGTGCCAGCAGTTACCACAATGAGCAGTTCTTC. Amino acid sequence: CASSYHNEQFF.

This clonotype showed up many times. J is TRBJ2-7 and V is TRBV12-3 or TRBV12-4; 10 bases agree with TRBD2. The CDR3 has 15 amino acids. V lost 5 bases to trimming and J lost 2 bases; unmatched junction nucleotides: 6. CDR3 sequence: CASSISTSGAYEQYF. The DNA for the CDR3 is TGTGCCAGCAGTATTTCTACTAGCGGGGCCTACGAGCAGTACTTC.

This clonotype was seen ten or more times. The V call is TRBV3-1, the J call TRBJ1-1, with D tentatively TRBD1 (6 bases). Between the trimmed V and J ends, which lost 0 bases and 5 bases, there was a span of 16 bases. The germline V gene encodes CDR1 LGHDT and CDR2 YNNKEL (reference sequence). The CDR3 has 16 amino acids. The CDR3 DNA is TGTGCCAGCAGCCAAGATAGGGGGGCGTCATTAACTGAAGCTTTCTTT. Amino acids: CASSQDRGASLTEAFF.

This clonotype has at least ten counts. The chain recombines TRBV27 with TRBJ2-7; 11 bases are shared with TRBD2. This CDR3 comprises 16 residues. The germline V gene encodes CDR1 MNHEY and CDR2 SMNVEV (reference sequence). The trim removed 2 bases at V and 2 bases at J, leaving 5 bases unmatched. CDR3 in amino acids: CASSLTSGRVTYEQYF. CDR3 nucleotides: TGTGCCAGCAGTTTAACTAGCGGGAGAGTGACCTACGAGCAGTACTTC.

The rearrangement joins TRBV20-1 to TRBJ2-7; unclear D gene. This CDR3 has 13 amino acids. V was clipped by 7 bases and J by 3 bases, with 16 bases between them. CDR1 and CDR2 from the germline V gene are DFQATT and SNEGSKA (reference sequence). The CDR3 DNA follows: TGCAGTGTCCCTTCCGGGCAGTACTACGAGCAGTACTTC. Protein sequence: CSVPSGQYYEQYF.

This clonotype occurred many times. The chain is built from TRBV2 and TRBJ2-7; D is uncertain. Germline V gives CDR1 SNHLY, CDR2 FYNNEI. The CDR3 sequence is 11 residues long. Trimming removed 6 bases at V and 3 bases at J, with 6 bases between. This CDR3 reads CASSGRYEQYF. The CDR3 DNA reads as TGTGCCAGCAGCGGTCGCTACGAGCAGTACTTC.

The table lists this clonotype with a few counts. The J gene is TRBJ2-1, the V gene TRBV5-1; D call uncertain. With 1 base removed from V and 7 bases from J, the gap between germline ends came to 18 bases. Germline V lookup: CDR1 SGHRS, CDR2 YFSETQ. This CDR3 contains 16 residues. The CDR3, as DNA: TGCGCCAGCAGCTTGTCTGCGTCGATGGGTGTTAATGAGCAGTTCTTC. This translates into CASSLSASMGVNEQFF.

This clonotype was picked up many times. The V and J genes are TRBV18 and TRBJ2-1; 8 bases are a match to TRBD2. Trimming at V came to 6 bases and at J to 6 bases, leaving 7 bases not matched to a gene. The CDR3 totals 14 residues. Germline V gene lookup returns CDR1 KGHSH and CDR2 LQKENI. CDR3 amino acids: CASSPGSGSNEQFF. Written as DNA, the CDR3 is TGTGCCAGCTCCCCGGGCAGCGGGAGCAATGAGCAGTTCTTC.

This clonotype was seen many times. The chain couples TRBV12-3 or TRBV12-4 to TRBJ1-2; D perhaps matches TRBD1 (5 bases). V was trimmed by 6 bases and J by 5 bases, leaving 16 bases between them. The CDR3 runs 14 residues. The CDR3 sequence is CASRDRRRPYGYTF. The CDR3 DNA follows: TGTGCCAGCAGAGACAGACGGAGACCGTATGGCTACACCTTC.